What follows are 15 T cell receptor beta chains derived from one specimen sequenced in a study of Graves' ophthalmopathy and Graves' hyperthyroidism. RNA transcripts served as template for amplifying TCR beta CDR3 sequences. Second-round multiplex PCR came after a first-round RT-PCR that employed HTBI primers. TCRdb re-called the multiplex PCR reads through MiXCR, storing one row per CDR3 protein. The sample has 200,000 to 250,000 distinct CDR3 sequences; roughly 29% are singletons. Input material: peripheral blood. All receptors come from a man over 45 with Graves' ophthalmopathy.

The chain is built from TRBV6-1 and TRBJ1-5, with D uncertain. Germline V gene lookup returns CDR1 MNHNS and CDR2 SASEGT. The CDR3 consists of 14 residues. V lost 4 bases, J lost 0 bases, and 7 bases lay in between. The CDR3 protein is CASSVRDSNQPQHF. In DNA form, the CDR3 reads TGTGCCAGCAGTGTCCGGGATAGCAATCAGCCCCAGCATTTT.

This clonotype was seen at least ten times. V usage is TRBV6-2 or TRBV6-3 and J usage is TRBJ2-5; unclear D gene. The V gene lost 2 bases and the J gene lost 4 bases, with 8 bases spanning the gap. Germline CDR1 is MNHEY and CDR2 is SVGEGT. This CDR3 is 13 amino acids long. The chain's CDR3 is CASSYVQPETQYF. CDR3 DNA: TGTGCCAGCAGTTACGTACAGCCAGAGACCCAGTACTTC.

The chain carries TRBV5-1 and TRBJ1-1, with D uncertain. Trimming shortened V by 1 base and J by 1 base, and 14 bases separated the two germline ends. The germline V gene encodes CDR1 SGHRS and CDR2 YFSETQ. The CDR3 covers 16 residues. CDR3 protein: CASSLSGRKPNTEAFF. The CDR3 DNA sequence: TGCGCCAGCAGCTTGTCCGGGCGGAAGCCGAACACTGAAGCTTTCTTT.

The chain has TRBV12-3 or TRBV12-4 and TRBJ1-5, with D possibly matching TRBD1 (5 bases). The CDR3 loop spans 15 amino acids. The V and J ends lost 6 bases and 2 bases respectively, with 14 bases between them. The CDR3 nucleotides read TGTGCCAGCAGACCGGGGACGGTGGGCAATCAGCCCCAGCATTTT. Translated: CASRPGTVGNQPQHF.

The rearrangement joins TRBV6-5 to TRBJ1-6; 9 bases map to TRBD1. The germline V gene encodes CDR1 MNHEY and CDR2 SVGAGI. The CDR3 spans 15 residues. Losses at the gene ends were 4 bases for V and 9 bases for J; bases not matched to a gene: 7. CDR3 DNA sequence: TGTGCCAGCAGTTTGACAGGGGGAACTGGTTCACCCCTCCACTTT. Residues: CASSLTGGTGSPLHF.

This clonotype was found many times. The V call is TRBV4-1, the J call TRBJ2-2, with TRBD1 matching over 7 bases. After removal of 2 bases from V and 0 bases from J, the junction contained 0 bases not matched to a gene. The CDR3 covers 15 residues. The germline V gene has CDR1 MGHRA and CDR2 YSYEKL. The CDR3 here is CASSQQGANTGELFF. CDR3 bases: TGCGCCAGCAGCCAACAGGGGGCGAACACCGGGGAGCTGTTTTTT.

The rearrangement joins TRBV29-1 to TRBJ2-7; the D gene is possibly TRBD2 (5 bases). This CDR3 is 12 amino acids long. Per germline, CDR1 SQVTM and CDR2 ANQGSEA. Trimming shortened V by 5 bases and J by 7 bases, and 15 bases separated the two germline ends. The CDR3 is CSVSPGMREQYF. The CDR3 nucleotides read TGCAGCGTTTCCCCGGGGATGAGAGAGCAGTACTTC.

The chain links TRBV28 to TRBJ1-6, with 9 bases matching TRBD1. The CDR3 loop spans 14 amino acids. The germline CDR1 and CDR2 sequences are MDHEN and SYDVKM. The V gene end was trimmed by 11 bases and the J gene end by 7 bases; junction bases not matched to a gene: 9. Here the CDR3 DNA reads TGTGCCGGCATTCTGGGGACAGGGAATTCACCCCTCCACTTT. Its protein product is CAGILGTGNSPLHF. The whole variable domain, filled in from reference TRBV28 and TRBJ1-6, reads DVKVTQSSRYLVKRTGEKVFLECVQDMDHENMFWYRQDPGLGLRLIYFSYDVKMKEKGDIPEGYSVSREKKERFSLILESASTNQTSMYLCAGILGTGNSPLHFGNGTRLTVT.

This clonotype has a count of ten or more. The chain recombines TRBV4-1 with TRBJ1-2; no firm D call. The CDR3 contains 13 residues. V gave up 0 bases and J gave up 7 bases, with 9 bases separating them. The germline V gene has CDR1 MGHRA and CDR2 YSYEKL. Here the CDR3 DNA reads TGCGCCAGCAGCCAAGATATTGAGGGTGGCTACACCTTC. It translates to CASSQDIEGGYTF.

This clonotype was recorded at least ten times. The CDR3 sequence: CASSPTTGWNEQYF. In DNA form, the CDR3 reads TGTGCCAGCAGTCCTACGACAGGGTGGAACGAGCAGTACTTC. The chain uses TRBV28 and TRBJ2-7, with 7 bases lining up with TRBD1. The CDR3 runs to 14 residues. Germline CDR1 is MDHEN and CDR2 is SYDVKM. Trimming took 5 bases from V and 5 from J; bases not matched to a gene: 9.

This clonotype was counted at least ten times. The chain recombines TRBV7-9 with TRBJ2-7; no clear D gene. CDR1 and CDR2 from the germline V gene are SEHNR and FQNEAQ (reference sequence). The CDR3 consists of 13 residues. V was shortened by 4 bases and J by 3 bases, with 10 bases between the two germline ends. For the CDR3, the DNA is TGTGCCAGCAGCTCAGAACACAACTACGAGCAGTACTTC. Amino acid sequence: CASSSEHNYEQYF.

This clonotype was observed at least ten times. The rearrangement joins TRBV2 to TRBJ2-4; 9 positions agree with TRBD2. V lost 2 bases and J lost 1; bases outside the gene matches: 6. Germline V lookup: CDR1 SNHLY, CDR2 FYNNEI. The CDR3 is made up of 17 amino acids. The CDR3 reads CASSEWHSGSAKNIQYF. In DNA, the CDR3 is TGTGCCAGCAGTGAATGGCATAGCGGGAGTGCCAAAAACATTCAGTACTTC.

This clonotype was seen at least ten times. The gene calls are TRBV27 and TRBJ2-7, with TRBD1 identical over 7 bases. The CDR3 has 14 residues. Germline lookup yields CDR1 MNHEY and CDR2 SMNVEV (reference sequence). J was trimmed by 2 bases and V by 8 bases; bases with no gene match: 9. Written as DNA, the CDR3 is TGTGCCAGCTCCTGGCAGGGGGATGCCTACGAGCAGTACTTC. Protein product: CASSWQGDAYEQYF.

This clonotype was recorded many times. The chain carries TRBV12-3 or TRBV12-4 and TRBJ1-2; D is possibly TRBD1 (6 bases). The CDR3 has 14 residues. V was trimmed by 5 bases and J by 4 bases, leaving 14 bases between them. This CDR3 is CASSPRDIRYGYTF. As DNA, the CDR3 is TGTGCCAGCAGTCCCCGGGACATCCGCTATGGCTACACCTTC.

This clonotype came up many times. The chain combines TRBV12-3 or TRBV12-4 with TRBJ2-2, with 8 bases fitting TRBD1. There are 15 residues in the CDR3. With V trimmed by 8 bases and J by 11 bases, 16 bases remained unmatched. This chain's CDR3 is CASSIKQGGGVELFF. The CDR3 DNA follows: TGTGCCAGCTCGATCAAACAGGGGGGAGGTGTAGAGCTGTTTTTT.